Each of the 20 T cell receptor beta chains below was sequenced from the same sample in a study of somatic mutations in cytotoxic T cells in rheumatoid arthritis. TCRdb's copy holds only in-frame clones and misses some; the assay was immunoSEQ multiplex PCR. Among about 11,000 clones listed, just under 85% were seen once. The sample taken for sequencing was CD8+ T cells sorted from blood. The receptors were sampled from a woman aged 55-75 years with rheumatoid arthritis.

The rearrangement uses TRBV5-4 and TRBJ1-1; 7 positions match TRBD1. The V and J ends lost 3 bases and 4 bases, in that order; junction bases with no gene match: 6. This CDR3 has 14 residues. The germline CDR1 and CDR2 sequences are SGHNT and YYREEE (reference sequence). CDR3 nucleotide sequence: TGTGCCAGCAGCTCAGACAGGGAGGTCACTGAAGCTTTCTTT. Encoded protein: CASSSDREVTEAFF.

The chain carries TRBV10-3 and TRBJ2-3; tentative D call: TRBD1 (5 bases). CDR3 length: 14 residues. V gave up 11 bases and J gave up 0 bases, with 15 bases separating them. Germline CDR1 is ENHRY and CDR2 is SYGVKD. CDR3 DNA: TGTGCCTGTCAGGACACATTCAGCACAGATACGCAGTATTTT. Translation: CACQDTFSTDTQYF.

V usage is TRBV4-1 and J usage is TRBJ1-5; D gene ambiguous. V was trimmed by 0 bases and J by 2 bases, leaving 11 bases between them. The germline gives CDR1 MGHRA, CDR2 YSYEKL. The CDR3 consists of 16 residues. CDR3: CASSQEYGFGNQPQHF. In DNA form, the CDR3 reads TGCGCCAGCAGCCAAGAGTACGGGTTTGGCAATCAGCCCCAGCATTTT.

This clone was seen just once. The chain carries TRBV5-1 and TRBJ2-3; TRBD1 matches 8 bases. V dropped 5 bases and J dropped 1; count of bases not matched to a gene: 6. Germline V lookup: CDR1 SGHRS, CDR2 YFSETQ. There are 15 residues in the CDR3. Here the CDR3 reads CASSPGQGGTDTQYF. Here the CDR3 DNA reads TGCGCCAGCAGTCCTGGACAGGGTGGCACAGATACGCAGTATTTT.

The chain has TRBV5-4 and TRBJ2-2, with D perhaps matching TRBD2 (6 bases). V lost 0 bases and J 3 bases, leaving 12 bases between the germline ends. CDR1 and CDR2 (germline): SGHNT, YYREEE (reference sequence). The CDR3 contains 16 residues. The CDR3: CASSLGWERDTGELFF. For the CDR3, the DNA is TGTGCCAGCAGCTTGGGTTGGGAGCGGGACACCGGGGAGCTGTTTTTT.

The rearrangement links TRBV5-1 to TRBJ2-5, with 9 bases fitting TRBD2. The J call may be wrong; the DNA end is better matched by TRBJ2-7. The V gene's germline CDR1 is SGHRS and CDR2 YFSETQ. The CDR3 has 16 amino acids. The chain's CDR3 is CASTPGAGGRSYEQYF. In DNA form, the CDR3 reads TGCGCCAGCACCCCTGGGGCGGGAGGGCGGTCCTACGAGCAGTACTTC.

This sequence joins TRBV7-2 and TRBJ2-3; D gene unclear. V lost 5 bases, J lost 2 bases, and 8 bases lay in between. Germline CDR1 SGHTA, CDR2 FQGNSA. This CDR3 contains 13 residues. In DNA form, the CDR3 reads TGTGCCAGCAGCCCCGACAACACAGATACGCAGTATTTT. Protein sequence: CASSPDNTDTQYF.

CDR3 bases: TGTGCCAGCAGCTTAGGGGGCGGTGGCGAGCAGTACTTC. Translated: CASSLGGGGEQYF. The V call is TRBV11-2, the J call TRBJ2-7; TRBD1 might be the D (5 bases). CDR3 length: 13 residues. CDR1 is SGHAT, CDR2 FQNNGV, per germline. Trimming removed 1 base at V and 6 bases at J, with 10 bases between.

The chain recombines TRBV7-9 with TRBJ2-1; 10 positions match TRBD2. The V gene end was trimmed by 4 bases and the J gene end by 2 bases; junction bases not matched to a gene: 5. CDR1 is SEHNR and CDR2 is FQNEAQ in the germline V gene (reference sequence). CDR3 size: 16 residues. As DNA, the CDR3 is TGTGCCAGCAGCTATTTCACTAGCGGGACCTACAATGAGCAGTTCTTC. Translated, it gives CASSYFTSGTYNEQFF.

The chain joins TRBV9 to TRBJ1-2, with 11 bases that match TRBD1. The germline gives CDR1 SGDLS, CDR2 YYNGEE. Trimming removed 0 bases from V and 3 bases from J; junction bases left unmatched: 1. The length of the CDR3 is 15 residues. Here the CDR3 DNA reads TGTGCCAGCAGCGTAGCGGGACAGGGGGACTATGGCTACACCTTC. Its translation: CASSVAGQGDYGYTF.

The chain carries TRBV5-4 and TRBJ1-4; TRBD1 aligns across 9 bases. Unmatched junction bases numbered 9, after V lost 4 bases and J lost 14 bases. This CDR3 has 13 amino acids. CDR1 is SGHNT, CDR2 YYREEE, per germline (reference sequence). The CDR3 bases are TGTGCCAGCAGCGCGCGGGGACAGGGACCTCTGTTTTTT. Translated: CASSARGQGPLFF.

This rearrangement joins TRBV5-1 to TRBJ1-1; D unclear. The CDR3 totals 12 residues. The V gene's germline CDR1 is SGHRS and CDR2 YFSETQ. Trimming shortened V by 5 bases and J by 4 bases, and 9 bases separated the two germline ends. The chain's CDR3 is CASREVSTEAFF. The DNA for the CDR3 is TGCGCCAGCAGGGAGGTGAGCACTGAAGCTTTCTTT. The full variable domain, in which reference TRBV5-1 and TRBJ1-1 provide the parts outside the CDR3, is KAGVTQTPRYLIKTRGQQVTLSCSPISGHRSVSWYQQTPGQGLQFLFEYFSETQRNKGNFPGRFSGRQFSNSRSEMNVSTLELGDSALYLCASREVSTEAFFGQGTRLTVV.

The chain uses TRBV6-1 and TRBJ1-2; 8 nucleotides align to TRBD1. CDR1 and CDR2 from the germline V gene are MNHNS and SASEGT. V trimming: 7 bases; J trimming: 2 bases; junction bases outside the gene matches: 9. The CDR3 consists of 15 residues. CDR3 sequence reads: CASTPSRTGNYGYTF. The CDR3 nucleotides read TGTGCCAGCACTCCCTCGAGGACAGGGAACTATGGCTACACCTTC.

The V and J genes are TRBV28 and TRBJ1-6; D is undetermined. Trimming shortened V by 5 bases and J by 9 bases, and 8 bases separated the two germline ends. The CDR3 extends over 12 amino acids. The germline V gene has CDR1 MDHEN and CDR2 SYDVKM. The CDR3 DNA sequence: TGTGCCAGCAGTCCCCCGGGTTCACCCCTCCACTTT. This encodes CASSPPGSPLHF.

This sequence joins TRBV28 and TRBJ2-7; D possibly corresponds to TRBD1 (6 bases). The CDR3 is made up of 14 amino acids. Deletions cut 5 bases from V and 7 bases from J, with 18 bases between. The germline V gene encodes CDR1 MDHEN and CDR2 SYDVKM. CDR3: CASSLRQALREQYF. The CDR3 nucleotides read TGTGCCAGCAGTCTCCGACAGGCCCTCAGGGAGCAGTACTTC.

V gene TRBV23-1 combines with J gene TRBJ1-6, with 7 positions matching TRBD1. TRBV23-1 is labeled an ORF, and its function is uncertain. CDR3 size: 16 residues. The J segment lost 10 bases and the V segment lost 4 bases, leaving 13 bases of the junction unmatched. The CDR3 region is CASSPLWGQPCSPLHF. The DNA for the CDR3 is TGCGCCAGCAGTCCGCTGTGGGGACAGCCTTGCTCACCCCTCCACTTT.

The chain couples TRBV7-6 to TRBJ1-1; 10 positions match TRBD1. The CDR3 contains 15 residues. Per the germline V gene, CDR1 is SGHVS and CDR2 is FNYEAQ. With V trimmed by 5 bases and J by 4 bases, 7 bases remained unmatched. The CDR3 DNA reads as TGTGCCAGCAGCCCGGGGACAGGGGCATTCACTGAAGCTTTCTTT. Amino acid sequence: CASSPGTGAFTEAFF. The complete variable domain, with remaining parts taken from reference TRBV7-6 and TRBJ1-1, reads GAGVSQSPRYKVTKRGQDVALRCDPISGHVSLYWYRQALGQGPEFLTYFNYEAQQDKSGLPNDRFSAERPEGSISTLTIQRTEQRDSAMYRCASSPGTGAFTEAFFGQGTRLTVV.

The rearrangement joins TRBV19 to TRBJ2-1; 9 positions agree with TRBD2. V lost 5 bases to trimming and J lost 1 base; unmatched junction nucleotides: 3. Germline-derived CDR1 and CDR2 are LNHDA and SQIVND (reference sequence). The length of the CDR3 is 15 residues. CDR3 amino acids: CASSATSGSYNEQFF. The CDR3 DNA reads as TGTGCCAGTAGTGCGACTAGCGGTTCCTACAATGAGCAGTTCTTC.

The CDR3 DNA sequence: TGTGCCAGCAGCTTAACAGGGGGTGGACAGCCCCAGCATTTT. Translation: CASSLTGGGQPQHF. The J gene is TRBJ1-5, the V gene TRBV7-8, with 8 bases lining up with TRBD1. V dropped 2 bases and J dropped 7; count of bases not matched to a gene: 4. The CDR3 length is 14 residues. CDR1 and CDR2 from the germline V gene are SGHVS and FQNEAQ.

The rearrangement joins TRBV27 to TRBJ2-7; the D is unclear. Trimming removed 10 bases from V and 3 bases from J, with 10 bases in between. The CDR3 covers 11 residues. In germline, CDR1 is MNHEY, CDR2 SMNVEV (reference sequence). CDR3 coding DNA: TGTGCCACCTTTAACAGCTACGAGCAGTACTTC. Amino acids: CATFNSYEQYF.